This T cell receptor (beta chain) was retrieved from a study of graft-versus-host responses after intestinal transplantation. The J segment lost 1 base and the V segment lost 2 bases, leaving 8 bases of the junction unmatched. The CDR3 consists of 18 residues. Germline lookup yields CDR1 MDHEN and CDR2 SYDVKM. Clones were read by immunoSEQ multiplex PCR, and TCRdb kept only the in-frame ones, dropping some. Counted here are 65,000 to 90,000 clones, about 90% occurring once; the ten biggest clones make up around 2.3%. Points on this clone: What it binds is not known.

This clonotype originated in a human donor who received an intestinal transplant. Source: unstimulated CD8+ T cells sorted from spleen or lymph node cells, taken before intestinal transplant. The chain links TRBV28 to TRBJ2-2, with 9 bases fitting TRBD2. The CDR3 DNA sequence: TGTGCCAGCAGTTTAGGGTCCCCTAGCGGGAAGAACACCGGGGAGCTGTTTTTT. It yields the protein CASSLGSPSGKNTGELFF.